Below are 7 T cell receptor beta chains sequenced from a single sample in a study of T cell responses to AZD1222 COVID-19 vaccine. Profiled with immunoSEQ multiplex PCR; TCRdb holds only in-frame clones, not every one. In the table there are approximately 130,000 clones, approximately 93% of which are singletons. Sequencing used peripheral blood, obtained on day 0 of AZD1222 vaccination. The receptors come from an adult in good health.

The chain employs TRBV9 and TRBJ2-7; D unclear. V was cut by 3 bases and J by 3 bases, with 10 bases left in between. Germline V CDR1 and CDR2: SGDLS, YYNGEE. The CDR3 runs 13 residues. The CDR3 nucleotides are TGTGCCAGCAGCGGGATTTCCGACTACGAGCAGTACTTC. Translated: CASSGISDYEQYF.

The gene calls are TRBV5-1 and TRBJ1-4, with 8 bases that match TRBD1. The junction had 12 bases not matched to a gene; V was cut back by 4 bases and J by 7 bases. This CDR3 comprises 16 residues. Germline lookup yields CDR1 SGHRS and CDR2 YFSETQ. CDR3 loop: CASSPDPLTGGEKLFF. As DNA, the CDR3 is TGCGCCAGCAGCCCCGACCCCTTAACAGGGGGTGAAAAACTGTTTTTT.

The chain carries TRBV5-1 and TRBJ2-5; D tentatively fits TRBD1 or TRBD2 (5 bases each). The germline gives CDR1 SGHRS, CDR2 YFSETQ. V lost 2 bases and J 7 bases, leaving 18 bases between the germline ends. The CDR3 is 15 amino acids. The CDR3 DNA reads TGCGCCAGCAGCTTAGGGGACCCCGTAGTCTCGACCCAGTACTTC. Amino acids: CASSLGDPVVSTQYF.

The rearrangement joins TRBV6-5 to TRBJ1-1; a possible D gene is TRBD1 (6 bases). Germline V gene lookup returns CDR1 MNHEY and CDR2 SVGAGI. The length of the CDR3 is 15 residues. V was shortened by 2 bases and J by 4 bases, with 14 bases between the two germline ends. CDR3 nucleotide sequence: TGTGCCAGCAGTTACCGTACAGGGTACAGCACTGAAGCTTTCTTT. It specifies CASSYRTGYSTEAFF.

This clone occurred once. The genes are TRBV11-2 and TRBJ2-7; tentatively, D is TRBD1 (6 bases). V was pared by 4 bases and J by 4 bases, with 8 bases between. This CDR3 has 12 amino acids. CDR1 is SGHAT and CDR2 is FQNNGV in the germline V gene. The CDR3 protein is CASSSQGYEQYF. As DNA, the CDR3 is TGTGCCAGCAGCTCACAGGGATACGAGCAGTACTTC.

The CDR3 bases are TGTGCCAGCACCTACGACAGTAGGAGAAACACTGAAGCTTTCTTT. Translated, it gives CASTYDSRRNTEAFF. The V and J genes are TRBV9 and TRBJ1-1, with D possibly TRBD1 on 5 matching bases. CDR3 length: 15 amino acids. Trimming removed 6 bases at V and 2 bases at J, with 17 bases between. Germline V gene lookup returns CDR1 SGDLS and CDR2 YYNGEE.

The J gene is TRBJ1-5, the V gene TRBV12-5; D is unclear. The V gene's germline CDR1 is LGHNT and CDR2 FRNRAP. Trimming left V 0 bases short and J 2 bases short, with 14 bases between. The CDR3 extends over 17 amino acids. As DNA, the CDR3 is TGTGCTAGTGGTTTGGTACTTACAGTCGGGGGCAATCAGCCCCAGCATTTT. Protein product: CASGLVLTVGGNQPQHF.